The sequence of this TCR beta chain was determined in a study of blood T cell repertoires in COVID-19. Study summary: The analysed material was cDNA or gDNA that came from T cells, B-cell-depleted T cells, or PBMCs.

Germline loops: CDR1 SGDLS, CDR2 YYNGEE. This CDR3 comprises 16 residues. V lost 0 bases and J 4 bases, leaving 15 bases between the germline ends. The data were produced by immunoSEQ multiplex PCR, yet TCRdb's version contains in-frame clones alone and is incomplete. The table shows 100,000 or so clones, with 85% occurring only once. The sample was peripheral blood. This chain uses TRBV9 with TRBJ2-3, with a possible D match to TRBD2 (7 bases). This TCR derives from a woman in her sixties or seventies with active or convalescent COVID-19. The CDR3 nucleotides are TGTGCCAGCAGCGTAGATGGGGGGGCCGTTTCAGATACGCAGTATTTT. It translates to CASSVDGGAVSDTQYF. Combining the CDR3 with reference TRBV9 and TRBJ2-3 gives the whole variable domain DSGVTQTPKHLITATGQRVTLRCSPRSGDLSVYWYQQSLDQGLQFLIQYYNGEERAKGNILERFSAQQFPDLHSELNLSSLELGDSALYFCASSVDGGAVSDTQYFGPGTRLTVL.